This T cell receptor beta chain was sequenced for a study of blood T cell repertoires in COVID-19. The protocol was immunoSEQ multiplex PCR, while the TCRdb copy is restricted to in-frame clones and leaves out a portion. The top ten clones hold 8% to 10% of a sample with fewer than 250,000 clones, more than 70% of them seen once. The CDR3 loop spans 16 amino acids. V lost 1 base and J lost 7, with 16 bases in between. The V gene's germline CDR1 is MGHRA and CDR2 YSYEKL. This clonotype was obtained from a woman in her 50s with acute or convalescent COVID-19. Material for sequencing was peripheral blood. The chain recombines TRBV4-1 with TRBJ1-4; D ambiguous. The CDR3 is CASSQGWSGMGEKLFF. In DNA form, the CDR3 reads TGCGCCAGCAGCCAAGGGTGGTCCGGGATGGGTGAAAAACTGTTTTTT.